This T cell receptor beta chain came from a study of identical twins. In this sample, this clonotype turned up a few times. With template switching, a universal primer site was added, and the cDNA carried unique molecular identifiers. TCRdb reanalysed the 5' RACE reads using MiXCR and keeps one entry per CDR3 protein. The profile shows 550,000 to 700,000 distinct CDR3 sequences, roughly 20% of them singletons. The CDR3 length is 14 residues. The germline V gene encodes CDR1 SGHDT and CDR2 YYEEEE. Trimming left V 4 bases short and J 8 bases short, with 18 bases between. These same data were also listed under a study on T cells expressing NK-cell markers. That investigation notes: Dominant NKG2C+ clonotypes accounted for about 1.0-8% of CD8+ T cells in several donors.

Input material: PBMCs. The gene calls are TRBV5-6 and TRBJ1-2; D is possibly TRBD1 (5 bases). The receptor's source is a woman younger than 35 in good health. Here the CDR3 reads CASSPSGTVLGYTF. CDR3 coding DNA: TGTGCCAGCAGCCCCTCAGGGACCGTACTCGGCTACACCTTC. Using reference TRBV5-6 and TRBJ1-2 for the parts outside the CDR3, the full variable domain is DAGVTQSPTHLIKTRGQQVTLRCSPKSGHDTVSWYQQALGQGPQFIFQYYEEEERQRGNFPDRFSGHQFPNYSSELNVNALLLGDSALYLCASSPSGTVLGYTFGSGTRLTVV.